This passage covers 18 T cell receptor beta chains from one sample sequenced in a study of cytomegalovirus exposure and HLA in healthy donors. The primer mix had 60 Vbeta and 13 Jbeta primers. Profiled with immunoSEQ multiplex PCR; TCRdb holds only in-frame clones, not every one. Of roughly 130,000 clones listed, about 72% were seen once; the top ten hold 1.5% to 2%. Material for sequencing was PBMCs. These TCRs come from a man aged 30 to 39 in good health and CMV-seropositive.

This clone showed up just once. The V call is TRBV7-8, the J call TRBJ2-2, with D tentatively TRBD2 (6 bases). Looked up from germline, CDR1 is SGHVS and CDR2 is FQNEAQ. The CDR3 is 14 residues long. Trimming shortened V by 3 bases and J by 1 base, and 6 bases separated the two germline ends. The CDR3 spells CASSFGGNTGELFF. DNA of the CDR3: TGTGCCAGCAGCTTCGGGGGGAACACCGGGGAGCTGTTTTTT.

The rearrangement uses TRBV6-5 and TRBJ2-7; unclear D gene. Germline assignment: CDR1 MNHEY and CDR2 SVGAGI. V lost 7 bases to trimming and J lost 3 bases, with 19 bases between them. CDR3 length: 15 residues. The CDR3 sequence: CASNATPGSIYEQYF. In DNA form, the CDR3 reads TGTGCCAGCAACGCAACCCCAGGCAGCATCTACGAGCAGTACTTC.

The sample holds a few counts of this clone. The V gene is TRBV29-1, the J gene TRBJ2-5; D perhaps matches TRBD1 (7 bases). CDR3 length: 17 residues. With 1 base removed from V and 0 bases from J, the gap between germline ends came to 18 bases. The germline V gene encodes CDR1 SQVTM and CDR2 ANQGSEA. The CDR3 is CSVEGGGGQTYQETQYF. The CDR3 bases are TGCAGCGTTGAAGGAGGAGGGGGACAGACGTACCAAGAGACCCAGTACTTC.

The genes are TRBV7-2 and TRBJ2-5, with 12 bases matching TRBD1. Looked up from germline, CDR1 is SGHTA and CDR2 is FQGNSA. CDR3 length: 16 amino acids. V trimming: 4 bases; J trimming: 5 bases; junction bases outside the gene matches: 8. The chain's CDR3 is CASSSGQGAGGETQYF. CDR3 in DNA: TGTGCCAGCAGCTCGGGACAGGGGGCCGGGGGGGAGACCCAGTACTTC.

The CDR3 nucleotides read TGCGCCAGCAGCGTTTCCCTTAGCGGACCTTACAATGAGCAGTTCTTC. It codes for CASSVSLSGPYNEQFF. The V call is TRBV5-1, the J call TRBJ2-1, with TRBD2 as a possible D gene (6 bases). Trimming stripped 4 bases from V and 4 bases from J, with 18 bases between. This CDR3 has 16 residues. Per the germline V gene, CDR1 is SGHRS and CDR2 is YFSETQ.

A few counts support this clone. The gene calls are TRBV5-1 and TRBJ2-5, with a weak D call TRBD2 (5 bases). This CDR3 is built from 13 residues. V was shortened by 3 bases and J by 5 bases, with 11 bases between the two germline ends. Germline V gives CDR1 SGHRS, CDR2 YFSETQ. CDR3 region: CASSSGFGETQYF. The CDR3 DNA reads TGCGCCAGCAGCTCGGGATTCGGCGAGACCCAGTACTTC.

This clone was detected once. CDR3 bases: TGCGCCAGCAGCCCCGGCGGTACCTACAATGAGCAGTTCTTC. Amino acid sequence: CASSPGGTYNEQFF. The chain links TRBV5-1 to TRBJ2-1; no firm D call. The germline V gene encodes CDR1 SGHRS and CDR2 YFSETQ. This CDR3 is 14 amino acids long. V gave up 4 bases and J gave up 2 bases, with 10 bases separating them.

The chain couples TRBV11-2 to TRBJ2-7, with 10 bases that match TRBD2. Germline CDR1 is SGHAT and CDR2 is FQNNGV. Trimming at V came to 5 bases and at J to 4 bases, leaving 5 bases not matched to a gene. There are 14 residues in the CDR3. The CDR3: CASSRTSGEYEQYF. For the CDR3, the DNA is TGTGCCAGCAGCCGGACTAGCGGTGAATACGAGCAGTACTTC.

This clone has more than one count but fewer than ten. The V gene is TRBV6-1, the J gene TRBJ1-2, with no clear D. The V end lost 7 bases, the J end lost 2 bases, and 8 bases lay between the germline ends. The CDR3 is 12 amino acids. CDR1 and CDR2 from the germline V gene are MNHNS and SASEGT. CDR3 sequence: CASIPGNYGYTF. In DNA, the CDR3 is TGTGCCAGCATCCCAGGCAACTATGGCTACACCTTC.

V is TRBV7-9 and J is TRBJ1-1, with D possibly TRBD1 on 5 matching bases. Germline V gene sequence: CDR1 SEHNR, CDR2 FQNEAQ (reference sequence). The CDR3 contains 13 residues. V gave up 5 bases and J gave up 3 bases, with 10 bases separating them. The CDR3 DNA is TGTGCCAGCAGCCGGGGGGGGGACACTGAAGCTTTCTTT. Translating gives CASSRGGDTEAFF.

This rearrangement joins TRBV5-1 to TRBJ2-1, with TRBD1 as a possible D gene (5 bases). Germline V gives CDR1 SGHRS, CDR2 YFSETQ. The CDR3 consists of 15 residues. Trimming cost V 0 bases and J 8 bases, with 15 bases left between them. CDR3 protein: CASSLVAGRSDEQFF. The CDR3 region has the DNA TGCGCCAGCAGCTTGGTGGCAGGGCGGAGTGATGAGCAGTTCTTC. The variable domain in full, completed from reference TRBV5-1 and TRBJ2-1, reads KAGVTQTPRYLIKTRGQQVTLSCSPISGHRSVSWYQQTPGQGLQFLFEYFSETQRNKGNFPGRFSGRQFSNSRSEMNVSTLELGDSALYLCASSLVAGRSDEQFFGPGTRLTVL.

This chain connects TRBV13 to TRBJ2-7, with 7 bases fitting TRBD2. The CDR3 runs 15 residues. The germline CDR1 and CDR2 sequences are PRHDT and FYEKMQ (reference sequence). J gave up 1 base and V 2 bases, and 5 bases lay outside the gene matches. CDR3 DNA: TGTGCCAGCAGCTTAAACGGGAGGTCGTCCTACGAGCAGTACTTC. Translation: CASSLNGRSSYEQYF.

The chain joins TRBV5-1 to TRBJ2-1; 11 bases align to TRBD2. The germline V gene has CDR1 SGHRS and CDR2 YFSETQ. J gave up 4 bases and V 0 bases, and 3 bases lay outside the gene matches. The CDR3 is made up of 16 amino acids. CDR3 sequence (DNA): TGCGCCAGCAGCTTGGATATAGCGGGGGGGTACAATGAGCAGTTCTTC. Translating gives CASSLDIAGGYNEQFF.

This clone was observed once. The V and J genes are TRBV9 and TRBJ1-3; 8 nucleotides agree with TRBD1. CDR1 is SGDLS, CDR2 YYNGEE, per germline. Trimming at V came to 4 bases and at J to 0 bases, leaving 15 bases not matched to a gene. This CDR3 has 19 amino acids. The CDR3 protein is CASSPKARQGLGSGNTIYF. The CDR3 coding sequence is TGTGCCAGCAGCCCTAAAGCTAGACAGGGGTTGGGCTCTGGAAACACCATATATTTT.

This chain links TRBV6-5 with TRBJ1-4, with D perhaps TRBD1 (6 bases). Looked up from germline, CDR1 is MNHEY and CDR2 is SVGAGI. The CDR3 totals 14 residues. V gave up 4 bases and J gave up 6 bases, with 12 bases separating them. The CDR3: CASSLGGYDEKLFF. The DNA of the CDR3 is TGTGCCAGCAGTTTAGGGGGTTATGATGAAAAACTGTTTTTT.

The chain links TRBV6-5 to TRBJ2-7; TRBD2 matches at 7 bases. Germline CDR1 MNHEY, CDR2 SVGAGI. The junction had 8 bases not matched to a gene; V was cut back by 2 bases and J by 4 bases. The CDR3 runs 15 residues. CDR3 residues: CASSYGAGAWYEQYF. The CDR3 coding sequence is TGTGCCAGCAGTTACGGGGCGGGAGCTTGGTACGAGCAGTACTTC.

The chain couples TRBV4-2 to TRBJ1-5, with D uncertain. Trimming left V 0 bases short and J 3 bases short, with 6 bases between. CDR1 LGHNA and CDR2 YNFKEQ come from the germline V gene. The CDR3 is 14 residues long. The CDR3 is CASSQESVNQPQHF. As DNA, the CDR3 is TGTGCCAGCAGCCAAGAGTCAGTCAATCAGCCCCAGCATTTT.

This rearrangement joins TRBV2 to TRBJ1-2; 7 positions match TRBD1. V shed 9 bases and J 4 bases; nucleotides not matched to a gene: 11. The CDR3 spans 14 residues. The germline V gene has CDR1 SNHLY and CDR2 FYNNEI. CDR3 nucleotides: TGTGCCAGTTCTAGTCGAACAGGGGTCTATGGCTACACCTTC. Amino acids: CASSSRTGVYGYTF.